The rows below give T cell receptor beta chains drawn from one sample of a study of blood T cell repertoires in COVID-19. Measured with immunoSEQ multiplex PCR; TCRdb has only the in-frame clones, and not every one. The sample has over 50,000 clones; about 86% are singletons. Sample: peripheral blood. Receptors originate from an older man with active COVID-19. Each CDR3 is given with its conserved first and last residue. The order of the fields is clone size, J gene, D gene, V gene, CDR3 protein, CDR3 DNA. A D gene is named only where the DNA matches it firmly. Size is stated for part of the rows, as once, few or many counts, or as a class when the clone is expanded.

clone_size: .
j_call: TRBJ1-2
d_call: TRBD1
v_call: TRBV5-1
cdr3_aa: CASSLDPGGVGYGYTF
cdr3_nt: TGCGCCAGCAGCTTGGACCCAGGGGGCGTCGGCTATGGCTACACCTTC

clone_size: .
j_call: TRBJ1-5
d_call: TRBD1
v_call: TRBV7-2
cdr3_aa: CASSGQGASNQPQHF
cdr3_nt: TGTGCCAGCAGCGGACAGGGGGCAAGCAATCAGCCCCAGCATTTT

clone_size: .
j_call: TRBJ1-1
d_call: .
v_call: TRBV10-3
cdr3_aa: CAISGAGLTEAFF
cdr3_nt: TGTGCCATCAGTGGGGCAGGGTTAACTGAAGCTTTCTTT

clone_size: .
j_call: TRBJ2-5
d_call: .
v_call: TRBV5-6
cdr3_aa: CASSLGLSQYF
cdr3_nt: TGTGCCAGCAGCCTAGGACTCAGCCAGTACTTC

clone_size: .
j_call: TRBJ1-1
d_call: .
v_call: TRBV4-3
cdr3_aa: CASSQTTGMRTEAFF
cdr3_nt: TGCGCCAGCAGCCAAACTACAGGGATGAGGACTGAAGCTTTCTTT

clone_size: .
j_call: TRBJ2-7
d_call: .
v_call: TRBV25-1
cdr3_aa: CATASGGRYEQYF
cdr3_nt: TGTGCCACCGCCTCCGGGGGGCGCTACGAGCAGTACTTC

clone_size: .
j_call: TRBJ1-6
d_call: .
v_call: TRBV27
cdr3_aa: CASGQTVYNSPLHF
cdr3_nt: TGTGCCAGCGGCCAGACAGTGTATAATTCACCCCTCCACTTT

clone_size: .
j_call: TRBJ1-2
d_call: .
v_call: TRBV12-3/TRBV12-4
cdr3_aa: CASTVTGVRGYTF
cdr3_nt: TGTGCCAGCACCGTGACAGGAGTGCGTGGCTACACCTTC

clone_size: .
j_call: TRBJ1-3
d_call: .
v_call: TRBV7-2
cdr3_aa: CASSSSPPGGSGNTIYF
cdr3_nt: TGTGCCAGCAGCTCTTCCCCTCCCGGGGGCTCTGGAAACACCATATATTTT

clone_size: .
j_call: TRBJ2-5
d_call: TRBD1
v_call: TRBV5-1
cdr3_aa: CASTNRGETQYF
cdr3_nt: TGCGCCAGCACCAACAGGGGAGAGACCCAGTACTTC

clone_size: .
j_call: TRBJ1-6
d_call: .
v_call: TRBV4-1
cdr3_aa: CASSQGDFGSPLHF
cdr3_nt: TGCGCCAGCAGCCAAGGGGACTTCGGTTCACCCCTCCACTTT

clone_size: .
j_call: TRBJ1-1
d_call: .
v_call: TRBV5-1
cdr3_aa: CASSLAYRVGTEAFF
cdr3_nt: TGCGCCAGCAGCTTGGCCTACAGGGTGGGCACTGAAGCTTTCTTT

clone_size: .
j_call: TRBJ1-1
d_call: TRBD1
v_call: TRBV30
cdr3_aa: CAWSSGTGLNTEAFF
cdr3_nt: TGTGCCTGGAGTTCGGGGACAGGTTTGAACACTGAAGCTTTCTTT

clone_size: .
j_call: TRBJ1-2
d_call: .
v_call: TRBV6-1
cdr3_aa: CASSEDPGSGYGYTF
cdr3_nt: TGTGCCAGCAGTGAAGACCCGGGTTCGGGCTATGGCTACACCTTC

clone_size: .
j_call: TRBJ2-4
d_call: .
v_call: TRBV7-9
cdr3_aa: CASSPGFVSIQYF
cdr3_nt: TGTGCCAGCAGCCCAGGGTTTGTATCCATTCAGTACTTC

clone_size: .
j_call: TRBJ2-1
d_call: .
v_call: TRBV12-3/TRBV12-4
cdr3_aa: CASRLEAGRYEFF
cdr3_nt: TGTGCCAGCAGACTGGAGGCAGGCCGATACGAGTTCTTC

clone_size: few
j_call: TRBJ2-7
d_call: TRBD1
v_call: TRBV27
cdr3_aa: CASSFIGQGGSYEQYF
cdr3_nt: TGTGCCAGCAGTTTTATAGGACAGGGGGGGTCCTACGAGCAGTACTTC

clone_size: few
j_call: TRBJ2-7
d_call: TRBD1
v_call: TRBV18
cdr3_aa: CASSSTGQTFYEQYF
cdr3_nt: TGTGCCAGCTCATCAACGGGACAGACTTTTTACGAGCAGTACTTC

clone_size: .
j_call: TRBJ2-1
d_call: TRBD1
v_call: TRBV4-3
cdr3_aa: CASSQTPPGTDSYNEQFF
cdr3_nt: TGCGCCAGCAGCCAAACCCCCCCCGGGACAGACTCCTACAATGAGCAGTTCTTC

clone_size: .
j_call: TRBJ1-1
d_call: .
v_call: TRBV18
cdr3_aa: CASSPTGSVRGTEAFF
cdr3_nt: TGTGCCAGCTCGCCTACGGGGTCAGTCCGGGGCACTGAAGCTTTCTTT

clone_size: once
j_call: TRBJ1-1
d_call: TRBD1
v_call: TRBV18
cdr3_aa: CASSTAGGAGTEAFF
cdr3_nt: TGTGCCAGCTCTACTGCAGGGGGCGCGGGCACTGAAGCTTTCTTT

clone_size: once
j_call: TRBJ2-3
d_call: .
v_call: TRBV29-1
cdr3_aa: CSADSDRRTSTDTQYF
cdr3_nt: TGCAGCGCCGATTCTGACAGGAGAACTAGCACAGATACGCAGTATTTT

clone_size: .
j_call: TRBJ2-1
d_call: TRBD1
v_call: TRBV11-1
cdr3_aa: CASSTQRKENRGHRFF
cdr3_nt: TGTGCCAGCAGCACCCAGAGGAAAGAGAACAGGGGGCACCGGTTCTTC

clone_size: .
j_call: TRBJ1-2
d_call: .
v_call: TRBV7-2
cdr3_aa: CASSLVGGYGYTF
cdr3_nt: TGTGCCAGCAGCTTAGTGGGAGGTTATGGCTACACCTTC

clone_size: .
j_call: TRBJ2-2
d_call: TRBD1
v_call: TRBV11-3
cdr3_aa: CASSTHRGTGELFF
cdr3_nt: TGTGCCAGCAGCACCCACAGGGGGACCGGGGAGCTGTTTTTT

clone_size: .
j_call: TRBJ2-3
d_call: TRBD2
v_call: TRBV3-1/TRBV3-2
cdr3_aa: CASSQVTQRGGDTQYF
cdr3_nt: TGTGCCAGCAGCCAAGTTACCCAGCGGGGGGGGGATACGCAGTATTTT

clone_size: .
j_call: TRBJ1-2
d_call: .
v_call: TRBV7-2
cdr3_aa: CASSPTRGRYGYTF
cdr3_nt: TGTGCCAGCAGCCCAACCCGGGGAAGGTATGGCTACACCTTC

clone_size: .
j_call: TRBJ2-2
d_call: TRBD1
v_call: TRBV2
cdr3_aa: CASRDRTNTGELFF
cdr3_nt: TGTGCCAGCAGGGACAGGACGAACACCGGGGAGCTGTTTTTT

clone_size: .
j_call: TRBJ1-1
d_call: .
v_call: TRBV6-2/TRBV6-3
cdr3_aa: CASTPSRTAAPFF
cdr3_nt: TGTGCCAGCACCCCCTCCCGAACGGCGGCTCCTTTCTTT

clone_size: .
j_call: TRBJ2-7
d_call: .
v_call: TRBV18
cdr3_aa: CASSPESYEQYF
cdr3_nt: TGTGCCAGCTCACCAGAGAGTTACGAGCAGTACTTC

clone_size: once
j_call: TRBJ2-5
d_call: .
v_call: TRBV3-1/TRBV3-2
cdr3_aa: CASSQDLSETQYF
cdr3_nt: TGTGCCAGCAGCCAAGACCTGTCGGAGACCCAGTACTTC

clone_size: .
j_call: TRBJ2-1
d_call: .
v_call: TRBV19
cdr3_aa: CASSIRHSYNEQFF
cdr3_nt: TGTGCCAGTAGTATACGACACTCCTACAATGAGCAGTTCTTC

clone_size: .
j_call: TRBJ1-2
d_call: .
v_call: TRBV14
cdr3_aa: CASSQVLYVDGYTF
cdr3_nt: TGTGCCAGCAGCCAAGTATTATACGTAGATGGCTACACCTTC

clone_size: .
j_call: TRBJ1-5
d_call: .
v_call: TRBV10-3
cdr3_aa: CAISESGRTQPQHF
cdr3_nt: TGTGCCATCAGTGAGTCTGGCCGCACCCAGCCCCAGCATTTT

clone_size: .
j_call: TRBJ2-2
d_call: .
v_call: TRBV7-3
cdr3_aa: CASSFDSNTGELFF
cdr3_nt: TGTGCCAGCAGCTTTGACAGCAACACCGGGGAGCTGTTTTTT

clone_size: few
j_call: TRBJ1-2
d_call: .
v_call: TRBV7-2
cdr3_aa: CASSLVVRPLSYTF
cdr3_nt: TGTGCCAGCAGCTTAGTTGTCAGGCCGTTGAGCTACACCTTC

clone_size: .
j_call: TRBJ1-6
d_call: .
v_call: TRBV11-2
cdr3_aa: CASGKGQHNSPLHF
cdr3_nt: TGTGCCAGCGGCAAAGGACAGCATAATTCACCCCTCCACTTT

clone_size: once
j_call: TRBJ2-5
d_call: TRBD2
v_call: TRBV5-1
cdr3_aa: CASSFTSGGAQETQYF
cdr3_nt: TGCGCCAGCAGCTTTACTAGCGGGGGGGCCCAAGAGACCCAGTACTTC

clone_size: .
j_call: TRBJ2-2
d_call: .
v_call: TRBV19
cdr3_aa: CASSIGGISNPGELFF
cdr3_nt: TGTGCCAGTAGTATCGGAGGTATCTCCAACCCGGGGGAGCTGTTTTTT

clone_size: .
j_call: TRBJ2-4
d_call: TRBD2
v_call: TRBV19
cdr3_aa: CASSIGRRGGRQGKNIQYF
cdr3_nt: TGTGCCAGTAGTATAGGGCGCCGGGGGGGGCGCCAGGGCAAAAACATTCAGTACTTC

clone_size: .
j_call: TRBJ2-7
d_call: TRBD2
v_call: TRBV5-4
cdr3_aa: CASSPGGPREQYF
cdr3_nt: TGTGCCAGCAGCCCGGGGGGGCCGCGCGAGCAGTACTTC

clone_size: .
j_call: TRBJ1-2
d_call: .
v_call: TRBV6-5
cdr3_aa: CASSPAAFYYGYTF
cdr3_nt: TGTGCCAGCAGTCCGGCGGCGTTTTACTATGGCTACACCTTC

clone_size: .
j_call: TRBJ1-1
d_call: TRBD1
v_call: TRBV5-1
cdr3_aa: CASSFTGDDGTEAFF
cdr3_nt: TGCGCCAGCAGCTTTACAGGGGACGATGGGACTGAAGCTTTCTTT